Each of the 32 T cell receptor beta chains below was sequenced from the same sample in a study of cytomegalovirus exposure and HLA in healthy donors. The data were produced by immunoSEQ multiplex PCR, yet TCRdb's version contains in-frame clones alone and is incomplete. Of about 190,000 clones listed, roughly 86% are singletons. The source material was PBMCs. Receptors originate from a woman in her late teens or twenties in good health and CMV-seronegative.

This clone showed up just once. The chain joins TRBV12-5 to TRBJ2-4; D is perhaps TRBD1 (5 bases). The V end lost 7 bases, the J end lost 4 bases, and 14 bases lay between the germline ends. The CDR3 loop spans 14 amino acids. Germline-derived CDR1 and CDR2 are LGHNT and FRNRAP. CDR3 loop: CASAQGHGKNIQYF. In nucleotides, the CDR3 is TGTGCTAGTGCCCAGGGCCACGGGAAAAACATTCAGTACTTC. Together with reference TRBV12-5 and TRBJ2-4, the CDR3 gives the full variable domain: DARVTQTPRHKVTEMGQEVTMRCQPILGHNTVFWYRQTMMQGLELLAYFRNRAPLDDSGMPKDRFSAEMPDATLATLKIQPSEPRDSAVYFCASAQGHGKNIQYFGAGTRLSVL.

J is TRBJ2-1 and V is TRBV2, with 12 bases aligning to TRBD2. The V gene's germline CDR1 is SNHLY and CDR2 FYNNEI. The V segment lost 7 bases and the J segment 4 bases; nucleotides outside the gene matches: 5. CDR3 length: 15 residues. The CDR3 nucleotides are TGTGCCAGCACCACCGGGACTAGCGGGTACAATGAGCAGTTCTTC. Translating gives CASTTGTSGYNEQFF.

The chain has TRBV27 and TRBJ2-7; D unclear. The CDR3 has 14 residues. Per germline, CDR1 MNHEY and CDR2 SMNVEV (reference sequence). Deletions cut 3 bases from V and 6 bases from J, with 15 bases between. The CDR3 is CASSFGQKHSEQYF. The CDR3 DNA sequence: TGTGCCAGCAGTTTTGGGCAGAAACATTCCGAGCAGTACTTC.

The chain joins TRBV29-1 to TRBJ2-1; TRBD2 matches at 7 bases. This CDR3 has 18 residues. V trimming: 6 bases; J trimming: 4 bases; junction bases outside the gene matches: 21. The germline CDR1 and CDR2 sequences are SQVTM and ANQGSEA. For the CDR3, the DNA is TGCAGCGTCCCACCTACTGGGGGAGGGGCAATAGTATACAATGAGCAGTTCTTC. Its protein is CSVPPTGGGAIVYNEQFF.

This clone was counted a single time. The sample has other DNA sequences that encode this CDR3 too. The V gene is TRBV30, the J gene TRBJ2-4; TRBD2 is a possible D gene (7 bases). Trimming shortened V by 1 base and J by 1 base, and 17 bases separated the two germline ends. This CDR3 has 17 amino acids. Per the germline V gene, CDR1 is GTSNPN and CDR2 is SVGIG (reference sequence). The CDR3: CAWSAGGSGAAKNIQYF. The DNA for the CDR3 is TGTGCCTGGAGTGCCGGGGGGTCGGGGGCCGCCAAAAACATTCAGTACTTC.

The chain combines TRBV27 with TRBJ2-2; no definite D call. This CDR3 is 13 amino acids long. Trimming cost V 3 bases and J 6 bases, with 8 bases left between them. Germline V gene sequence: CDR1 MNHEY, CDR2 SMNVEV (reference sequence). The CDR3 DNA sequence: TGTGCCAGCAGTTTTGGCACGCCCGGGGAGCTGTTTTTT. It translates to CASSFGTPGELFF.

The CDR3 DNA sequence: TGTGCCAGCTCACCCCGGAATCAGCCCCAGCATTTT. Translation gives CASSPRNQPQHF. The chain has TRBV18 and TRBJ1-5; unclear D gene. Germline V gene lookup returns CDR1 KGHSH and CDR2 LQKENI. V lost 3 bases to trimming and J lost 4 bases, with 4 bases between them. The CDR3 runs to 12 residues.

The V and J genes are TRBV28 and TRBJ1-1; D not resolved. Per the germline V gene, CDR1 is MDHEN and CDR2 is SYDVKM. CDR3 length equals 15 residues. V shed 3 bases and J shed 3 bases, with 14 bases lying between them. CDR3: CASSLPTGLDTEAFF. The CDR3 coding sequence is TGTGCCAGCAGTTTGCCCACGGGGTTAGACACTGAAGCTTTCTTT.

CDR3 protein: CASSERTTSSYNEQFF. DNA of the CDR3: TGCGCCAGCAGCGAACGGACTACCTCCTCCTACAATGAGCAGTTCTTC. The chain couples TRBV5-1 to TRBJ2-1, with D possibly matching TRBD2 (6 bases). CDR3 length equals 16 residues. Trimming shortened V by 4 bases and J by 0 bases, and 14 bases separated the two germline ends. Germline CDR1 is SGHRS and CDR2 is YFSETQ. The full variable domain, with the rest looked up from reference TRBV5-1 and TRBJ2-1, is KAGVTQTPRYLIKTRGQQVTLSCSPISGHRSVSWYQQTPGQGLQFLFEYFSETQRNKGNFPGRFSGRQFSNSRSEMNVSTLELGDSALYLCASSERTTSSYNEQFFGPGTRLTVL.

This rearrangement joins TRBV5-1 to TRBJ2-7; 9 bases agree with TRBD2. The V gene end was trimmed by 1 base and the J gene end by 2 bases; junction bases not matched to a gene: 13. The CDR3 is 18 residues long. Per germline, CDR1 SGHRS and CDR2 YFSETQ. The CDR3 region has the DNA TGCGCCAGCAGCTTGACGTCTAGCGGGACCCAAACCCCCTACGAGCAGTACTTC. Protein sequence: CASSLTSSGTQTPYEQYF.

The CDR3, as DNA: TGTGCCACCAGCGAGCCGGACACCGGGCCTTACGAGCAGTACTTC. It translates to CATSEPDTGPYEQYF. The V call is TRBV15, the J call TRBJ2-7, with D possibly being TRBD1 (5 bases). Trimming took off 5 bases at V and 4 bases at J, with 18 bases between the two ends. The CDR3 spans 15 residues. Germline CDR1 and CDR2: LNHNV and YYDKDF (reference sequence).

The chain combines TRBV10-3 with TRBJ1-4; D not certain. The V gene lost 3 bases and the J gene lost 3 bases, with 17 bases spanning the gap. Germline loops: CDR1 ENHRY, CDR2 SYGVKD. This CDR3 comprises 17 residues. Written as DNA, the CDR3 is TGTGCCATCAGTGATCCTGAACTAAGGCCAGCTAATGAAAAACTGTTTTTT. It specifies CAISDPELRPANEKLFF.

This clone showed up just a few times. The rearrangement uses TRBV5-8 and TRBJ1-2; D not certain. The V and J ends lost 0 bases and 6 bases respectively, with 12 bases between them. Germline assignment: CDR1 SGHTS and CDR2 YDEGEE. CDR3 length: 14 residues. CDR3 amino acids: CASSLGGVRNGYTF. DNA of the CDR3: TGTGCCAGCAGCTTGGGTGGTGTCAGAAATGGCTACACCTTC.

The chain recombines TRBV5-4 with TRBJ2-7; unclear D gene. Deletions cut 1 base from V and 0 bases from J, with 11 bases between. CDR3 length: 15 residues. From germline, CDR1 is SGHNT and CDR2 YYREEE (reference sequence). For the CDR3, the DNA is TGTGCCAGCAGCTTGAATTATGACTTCTCCTACGAGCAGTACTTC. Protein: CASSLNYDFSYEQYF.

The genes are TRBV6-5 and TRBJ1-2, with D maybe TRBD1 (5 bases). The CDR3 length is 13 residues. Trimming stripped 6 bases from V and 7 bases from J, with 15 bases between. Germline CDR1 reads MNHEY; CDR2 reads SVGAGI. CDR3 DNA: TGTGCCAGCAGCCACGGAACAGGTTTTGGCTACACCTTC. Amino acid sequence: CASSHGTGFGYTF.

This chain connects TRBV6-1 to TRBJ2-5; TRBD2 aligns across 7 bases. The junction had 16 bases not matched to a gene; V was cut back by 0 bases and J by 6 bases. The CDR3 runs to 18 residues. Germline loops: CDR1 MNHNS, CDR2 SASEGT. In nucleotides, the CDR3 is TGTGCCAGCAGTGAAGCGGGACCCCTACCGGGGGGTAAAAAGACCCAGTACTTC. It is translated as CASSEAGPLPGGKKTQYF.

The chain combines TRBV7-2 with TRBJ2-2; D is unclear. The CDR3 covers 14 residues. V lost 6 bases, J lost 6 bases, and 14 bases lay in between. Germline assignment: CDR1 SGHTA and CDR2 FQGNSA. The chain's CDR3 is CASRPTQRAGELFF. The CDR3 DNA reads as TGTGCCAGCAGACCGACACAAAGAGCCGGGGAGCTGTTTTTT. Variable domain in full (rest from reference TRBV7-2 and TRBJ2-2): GAGVSQSPSNKVTEKGKDVELRCDPISGHTALYWYRQSLGQGLEFLIYFQGNSAPDKSGLPSDRFSAERTGGSVSTLTIQRTQQEDSAVYLCASRPTQRAGELFFGEGSRLTVL.

This clone was counted once. This chain links TRBV14 with TRBJ2-7; 15 bases are shared with TRBD2. CDR1 and CDR2 (germline): SGHDN, FVKESK. V trimming: 2 bases; J trimming: 1 base; junction bases outside the gene matches: 9. The CDR3 is 19 amino acids. The CDR3 here is CASSQIGLAGGPGSYEQYF. In DNA form, the CDR3 reads TGTGCCAGCAGCCAAATCGGACTAGCGGGAGGGCCCGGTTCCTACGAGCAGTACTTC.

The genes are TRBV4-2 and TRBJ2-1; 11 bases match TRBD2. CDR1 is LGHNA and CDR2 is YNFKEQ in the germline V gene. The CDR3 is made up of 16 amino acids. Trimming cost V 0 bases and J 5 bases; bases outside gene matches: 3. CDR3 DNA sequence: TGTGCCAGCAGCCAAGAGGCTAGCGGGGGGAACAATGAGCAGTTCTTC. It encodes CASSQEASGGNNEQFF.

This sequence joins TRBV19 and TRBJ2-2; no definite D call. The CDR3 spans 12 residues. The V gene lost 1 base and the J gene lost 6 bases, with 3 bases spanning the gap. The germline gives CDR1 LNHDA, CDR2 SQIVND (reference sequence). The CDR3 DNA is TGTGCCAGTAGTATAGTCGCCGGGGAGCTGTTTTTT. It is translated as CASSIVAGELFF.

The rearrangement links TRBV10-2 to TRBJ2-7; 13 bases fit TRBD2. The V gene end was trimmed by 0 bases and the J gene end by 2 bases; junction bases not matched to a gene: 7. Germline CDR1 WSHSY, CDR2 SAAADI. The CDR3 runs to 18 residues. The CDR3 nucleotides read TGCGCCAGCAGTGAGTCTCGAAAACTAGCGGGGGGGGCCTACGAGCAGTACTTC. As protein: CASSESRKLAGGAYEQYF.

V is TRBV6-1 and J is TRBJ1-1; D ambiguous. CDR1 is MNHNS and CDR2 is SASEGT in the germline V gene. This CDR3 comprises 12 residues. Trimming took off 0 bases at V and 4 bases at J, with 3 bases between the two ends. Here the CDR3 reads CASSEALTEAFF. In nucleotides, the CDR3 is TGTGCCAGCAGTGAAGCTCTCACTGAAGCTTTCTTT.

The chain couples TRBV6-1 to TRBJ1-5; 7 positions agree with TRBD1. After removal of 9 bases from V and 1 base from J, the junction contained 6 bases not matched to a gene. CDR1 is MNHNS, CDR2 SASEGT, per germline. The CDR3 is made up of 14 amino acids. This chain's CDR3 is CASSNRGSNQPQHF. In DNA, the CDR3 is TGTGCCAGTTCAAACAGGGGAAGCAATCAGCCCCAGCATTTT.

This chain uses TRBV7-8 with TRBJ2-7; TRBD2 is a possible D gene (7 bases). Trimming cost V 7 bases and J 6 bases, with 13 bases left between them. The CDR3 runs 12 residues. Per the germline V gene, CDR1 is SGHVS and CDR2 is FQNEAQ. As DNA, the CDR3 is TGTGCCAGCAACCAAAGGGGGGGCGAGCAGTACTTC. Residues: CASNQRGGEQYF.

The chain is built from TRBV5-1 and TRBJ1-2; perhaps TRBD1 as D (5 bases). Germline V gene lookup returns CDR1 SGHRS and CDR2 YFSETQ. This CDR3 region has 14 residues. V lost 4 bases and J lost 4, with 14 bases in between. The CDR3 region is CASSHSGGPYGYTF. Written as DNA, the CDR3 is TGCGCCAGCAGCCACAGCGGGGGTCCCTATGGCTACACCTTC.

Only one count was recorded for this clone. This rearrangement joins TRBV4-1 to TRBJ2-7; 7 bases are shared with TRBD2. The germline CDR1 and CDR2 sequences are MGHRA and YSYEKL. The length of the CDR3 is 15 residues. Losses at the gene ends were 0 bases for V and 3 bases for J; bases not matched to a gene: 5. DNA of the CDR3: TGCGCCAGCAGCCAAGAAACACTAGCGTACTACGAGCAGTACTTC. Its translation: CASSQETLAYYEQYF.

This clone was detected once. DNA for the CDR3: TGTGCCAGCAGACCAGGGGGCGTTAACACTGAAGCTTTCTTT. Translation: CASRPGGVNTEAFF. The chain combines TRBV11-2 with TRBJ1-1; 8 bases agree with TRBD1. CDR1 and CDR2 (germline): SGHAT, FQNNGV. This CDR3 has 14 amino acids. The junction had 5 bases not matched to a gene; V was cut back by 6 bases and J by 2 bases.

The rearrangement uses TRBV9 and TRBJ1-2; D may be TRBD1 (6 bases). The CDR3 covers 14 residues. The V and J ends lost 0 bases and 8 bases respectively, with 14 bases between them. Germline CDR1 and CDR2: SGDLS and YYNGEE. CDR3 nucleotides: TGTGCCAGCAGCGTAGGTCCAGGGGATGGCGGCTACACCTTC. It is translated as CASSVGPGDGGYTF.

The chain recombines TRBV29-1 with TRBJ2-1, with TRBD1 identical over 10 bases. In germline, CDR1 is SQVTM, CDR2 ANQGSEA. The V and J ends lost 6 bases and 2 bases, in that order; junction bases with no gene match: 4. The CDR3 runs to 14 residues. The CDR3 reads CSVDDRGPYNEQFF. DNA of the CDR3: TGCAGCGTCGACGACAGGGGGCCCTACAATGAGCAGTTCTTC.

This clone was recorded once. The rearrangement joins TRBV5-6 to TRBJ2-3; D might be TRBD2 (5 bases). Germline V CDR1 and CDR2: SGHDT, YYEEEE. CDR3 length: 14 amino acids. V was clipped by 4 bases and J by 3 bases, with 12 bases between them. CDR3: CASSAVRGTDTQYF. The CDR3 region has the DNA TGTGCCAGCAGCGCGGTTAGAGGGACAGATACGCAGTATTTT.

The J gene is TRBJ2-7, the V gene TRBV5-8; the match to TRBD1 covers 11 bases. This CDR3 has 12 amino acids. V dropped 9 bases and J dropped 7; count of bases not matched to a gene: 6. CDR1 SGHTS and CDR2 YDEGEE come from the germline V gene. The CDR3 sequence: CANRDRGEEQYF. The CDR3 region has the DNA TGTGCCAACCGGGACAGGGGGGAAGAGCAGTACTTC.

DNA for the CDR3: TGCGCCAGCAGCTTGGGGACTAGCGATACGCAGTATTTT. Translating gives CASSLGTSDTQYF. The J gene is TRBJ2-3, the V gene TRBV5-1; 8 positions agree with TRBD2. The CDR3 is made up of 13 amino acids. Germline V gene lookup returns CDR1 SGHRS and CDR2 YFSETQ. V lost 0 bases and J lost 6; bases outside the gene matches: 0.